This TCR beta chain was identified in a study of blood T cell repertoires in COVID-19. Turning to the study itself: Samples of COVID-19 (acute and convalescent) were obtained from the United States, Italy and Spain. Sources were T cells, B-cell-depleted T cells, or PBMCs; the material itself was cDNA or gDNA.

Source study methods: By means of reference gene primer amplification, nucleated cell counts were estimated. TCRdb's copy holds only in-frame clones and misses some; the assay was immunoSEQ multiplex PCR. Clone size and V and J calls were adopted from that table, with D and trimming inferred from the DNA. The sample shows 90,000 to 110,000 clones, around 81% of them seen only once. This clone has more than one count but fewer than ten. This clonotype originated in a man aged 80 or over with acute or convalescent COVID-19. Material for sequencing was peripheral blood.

The CDR3 region is CASSLDSQGGKAFF. DNA for the CDR3: TGTGCCAGCAGCTTAGATAGTCAGGGTGGAAAAGCTTTCTTT. The V gene is TRBV7-2, the J gene TRBJ1-1; perhaps TRBD1 as D (5 bases). The V gene lost 1 base and the J gene lost 9 bases, with 15 bases spanning the gap. The CDR3 runs to 14 residues. Germline V gene sequence: CDR1 SGHTA, CDR2 FQGNSA.